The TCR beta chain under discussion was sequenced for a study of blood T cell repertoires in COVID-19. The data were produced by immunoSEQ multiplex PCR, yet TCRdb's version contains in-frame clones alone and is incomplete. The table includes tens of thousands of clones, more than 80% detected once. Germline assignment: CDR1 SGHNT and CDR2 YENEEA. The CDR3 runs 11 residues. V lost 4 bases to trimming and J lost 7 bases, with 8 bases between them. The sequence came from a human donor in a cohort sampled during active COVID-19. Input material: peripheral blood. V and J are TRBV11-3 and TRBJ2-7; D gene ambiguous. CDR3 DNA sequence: TGTGCCAGCAGCTCTAGTGGGGAGCAGTACTTC. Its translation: CASSSSGEQYF.